The 16 T cell receptor beta chains below were found in one sample sequenced in a study of T cells in Graves' hyperthyroidism and ophthalmopathy. RNA transcripts yielded amplified TCR beta CDR3 regions. The HTBI set primed first-round TCR CDR3 RT-PCR. Each CDR3 protein is one row after TCRdb ran MiXCR on the multiplex PCR reads. There are some 800,000 distinct CDR3 sequences in the sample; about two fifths occur only once, and 7.5% to 9.5% lies in the top ten. Sequencing used blood. The receptor set was obtained from a man younger than 35 with Graves' hyperthyroidism.

This chain uses TRBV29-1 with TRBJ2-7; 7 nucleotides agree with TRBD1. The CDR3 has 12 residues. Germline CDR1 SQVTM, CDR2 ANQGSEA. V trimming: 6 bases; J trimming: 6 bases; junction bases outside the gene matches: 8. DNA for the CDR3: TGCAGCGTAGGTGACAGGGACCCCGAGCAGTACTTC. Encoded protein: CSVGDRDPEQYF.

The V call is TRBV10-3, the J call TRBJ2-7; D is perhaps TRBD2 (5 bases). The length of the CDR3 is 13 residues. The germline gives CDR1 ENHRY, CDR2 SYGVKD. Trimming took 10 bases from V and 3 from J, leaving 16 bases between them. In nucleotides, the CDR3 is TGTGCCAGCAGCACCCGAGGGAACTACGAGCAGTACTTC. Protein sequence: CASSTRGNYEQYF.

The chain links TRBV9 to TRBJ1-3; D gene uncertain. CDR1 is SGDLS and CDR2 is YYNGEE in the germline V gene. The CDR3 is made up of 14 amino acids. Trimming removed 0 bases from V and 3 bases from J, with 7 bases in between. The CDR3 spells CASSVGRGGNTIYF. CDR3 DNA sequence: TGTGCCAGCAGCGTAGGACGAGGTGGAAACACCATATATTTT.

This chain links TRBV19 with TRBJ2-7; D is perhaps TRBD1 (6 bases). Between the trimmed V and J ends, which lost 7 bases and 6 bases, there was a span of 13 bases. CDR1 is LNHDA and CDR2 is SQIVND in the germline V gene (reference sequence). This CDR3 region has 12 residues. This CDR3 reads CASIGRGSEQYF. In DNA form, the CDR3 reads TGTGCCAGTATTGGTAGGGGGAGCGAGCAGTACTTC.

J is TRBJ1-6 and V is TRBV9, with 7 bases that match TRBD1. Germline CDR1 is SGDLS and CDR2 is YYNGEE. J gave up 8 bases and V 3 bases, and 2 bases lay outside the gene matches. This CDR3 contains 13 residues. CDR3 nucleotides: TGTGCCAGCAGCGACAGGGGTCATTCACCCCTCCACTTT. This translates into CASSDRGHSPLHF.

The gene calls are TRBV9 and TRBJ2-5; D gene uncertain. The CDR3 consists of 12 residues. Deletions cut 5 bases from V and 1 base from J, with 6 bases between. Germline V gene lookup returns CDR1 SGDLS and CDR2 YYNGEE. The CDR3 DNA reads as TGTGCCAGCAGAACCTTCCAAGAGACCCAGTACTTC. Translated: CASRTFQETQYF.

This sequence joins TRBV25-1 and TRBJ2-5; no reliable D call. The length of the CDR3 is 13 residues. Trimming removed 0 bases at V and 2 bases at J, with 4 bases between. The germline gives CDR1 MGHDK, CDR2 SYGVNS. The chain's CDR3 is CASSEYFQETQYF. Written as DNA, the CDR3 is TGTGCCAGCAGTGAATATTTTCAAGAGACCCAGTACTTC.

The sample holds a few counts of this clonotype. The chain uses TRBV7-9 and TRBJ2-7; tentatively, D is TRBD1 or TRBD2 (5 bases each). The CDR3 length is 15 residues. Germline V lookup: CDR1 SEHNR, CDR2 FQNEAQ (reference sequence). V lost 1 base and J lost 5, with 15 bases in between. The CDR3 here is CASSLDPGRIDEQYF. CDR3 DNA: TGTGCCAGCAGCTTAGATCCGGGGCGAATAGACGAGCAGTACTTC.

A few counts support this clonotype. A junction end diverges from the germline sequence, so it may reflect a read error. The chain links TRBV9 to TRBJ1-1, with 8 bases that match TRBD1. This CDR3 comprises 14 residues. Germline V gene data show CDR1 as SGDLS and CDR2 as YYNGEE. The CDR3: CASTVTGGDTEAFF. The CDR3 bases are TGTGCCAGCACCGTAACAGGGGGGGACACTGAAGCTTTCTTT.

The chain joins TRBV15 to TRBJ1-2; D not certain. This CDR3 contains 13 residues. Germline values: CDR1 LNHNV, CDR2 YYDKDF (reference sequence). The V end was cut by 4 bases, the J end by 8 bases, with 14 bases between. CDR3 DNA sequence: TGTGCCACCAGCACCTCCCGCGGCTGGGGCTACACCTTC. This codes for CATSTSRGWGYTF.

This clonotype was counted ten times or more. The rearrangement joins TRBV7-9 to TRBJ2-7; 9 bases are a match to TRBD1. The CDR3 has 14 amino acids. Germline CDR1 and CDR2: SEHNR and FQNEAQ (reference sequence). V was pared by 1 base and J by 5 bases, with 3 bases of the junction left unmatched. The CDR3 region has the DNA TGTGCCAGCAGCTTAGAAACAGGGGGCAACGAGCAGTACTTC. It yields the protein CASSLETGGNEQYF.

The chain combines TRBV6-5 with TRBJ2-5; a possible D gene is TRBD2 (7 bases). The germline V gene has CDR1 MNHEY and CDR2 SVGAGI. This CDR3 has 16 residues. V shed 2 bases and J shed 1 base, with 14 bases lying between them. The CDR3 nucleotides are TGTGCCAGCAGTTACATTGCGGGGGCGATCCAAGAGACCCAGTACTTC. Amino acid sequence: CASSYIAGAIQETQYF.

This chain joins TRBV6-1 and TRBJ2-5; 10 bases line up with TRBD1. The germline CDR1 and CDR2 sequences are MNHNS and SASEGT. V dropped 1 base and J dropped 5; count of bases not matched to a gene: 4. The CDR3 covers 15 residues. The CDR3 DNA sequence: TGTGCCAGCAGTGAAGGGAGGACAGGGGGGGAGACCCAGTACTTC. It translates to CASSEGRTGGETQYF.

This clonotype was counted once. Its ends do not fully match the called genes, so a read error is possible. This chain connects TRBV10-3 to TRBJ1-5; D gene uncertain. The germline CDR1 and CDR2 sequences are ENHRY and SYGVKD. The CDR3 is 15 residues long. This chain's CDR3 is CAMSETDGSNQPQHF. DNA of the CDR3: TGTGCCATGAGTGAGACGGATGGAAGCAATCAGCCCCAGCATTTT.

This clonotype showed up many times. The chain links TRBV7-8 to TRBJ1-2; D perhaps matches TRBD1 (5 bases). Trimming took 8 bases from V and 6 from J, leaving 10 bases between them. The germline V gene encodes CDR1 SGHVS and CDR2 FQNEAQ. The CDR3 sequence is 11 residues long. The CDR3 reads CASGWGDGYTF. CDR3 in DNA: TGTGCCAGCGGGTGGGGCGATGGCTACACCTTC. Filled out from reference TRBV7-8 and TRBJ1-2, the complete variable domain reads GAGVSQSPRYKVAKRGQDVALRCDPISGHVSLFWYQQALGQGPEFLTYFQNEAQLDKSGLPSDRFFAERPEGSVSTLKIQRTQQEDSAVYLCASGWGDGYTFGSGTRLTVV.

This clonotype was counted ten times or more. The CDR3 DNA is TGTGCCAGCAGCTTCGGCGGGAGAGCCTACGAGCAGTACTTC. Its translation is CASSFGGRAYEQYF. This chain joins TRBV7-9 and TRBJ2-7; 7 bases are a match to TRBD2. V lost 3 bases to trimming and J lost 2 bases; unmatched junction nucleotides: 4. The CDR3 covers 14 residues. Germline V gene lookup returns CDR1 SEHNR and CDR2 FQNEAQ (reference sequence).